This TCR beta chain was documented in a study of regulatory T cells in long-lasting Graves disease. This clonotype was detected ten times or more. The time point here: persistent/refractory GD, antithyroid drugs over 5 years with positive TRAb. PBMC RNA served as the TCR library source. Germline loops: CDR1 SGHRS, CDR2 YFSETQ. V shed 4 bases, J shed 5 bases, and the junction held 7 bases outside the gene matches. This CDR3 has 15 residues. Investigators prepared the TCR beta libraries by applying iRepertoire HTBI primers and Arm-PCR of CDR3 regions. TCRdb re-called the multiplex PCR reads through MiXCR, storing one row per CDR3 protein. This table has around 340,000 distinct CDR3 sequences, around a fifth appearing once.

This chain joins TRBV5-1 and TRBJ1-5; TRBD1 aligns across 9 bases. The TCR was taken from a female donor with Graves disease. Specimen: peripheral blood mononuclear cells (PBMCs), collected when the disease was refractory, from a patient treated with antithyroid drugs. Here the CDR3 reads CASSRTGQGDQPQHF. CDR3 nucleotides: TGCGCCAGCAGCCGGACGGGACAGGGCGATCAGCCCCAGCATTTT. Full variable domain (remainder filled in from reference TRBV5-1 and TRBJ1-5): KAGVTQTPRYLIKTRGQQVTLSCSPISGHRSVSWYQQTPGQGLQFLFEYFSETQRNKGNFPGRFSGRQFSNSRSEMNVSTLELGDSALYLCASSRTGQGDQPQHFGDGTRLSIL.